Presented here are 28 T cell receptor beta chains from one specimen sequenced in a study of post-analysis software for immune sequencing data. General study results and limits: Roughly 5 TRBV segments occurring more often in patients than controls included TRBV5-6, TRBV5-1 and TRBV20-1.

Unique molecular identifiers had been added to the TCR beta cDNA libraries. TCRdb redid the calling of the PCR reads with MiXCR, one entry per CDR3 protein. The sample lists fewer than 700,000 distinct CDR3 sequences, 44% occurring once. Antigens of these TCRs are unknown. Sequencing was performed on blood. Receptor source: a girl aged 10 to 17 with multiple sclerosis.

The rearrangement joins TRBV12-3 or TRBV12-4 to TRBJ2-7; D gene unclear. V lost 3 bases and J lost 2, with 8 bases in between. This CDR3 region has 13 residues. The CDR3, as DNA: TGTGCCAGCAGTTTCGACACAACCTACGAGCAGTACTTC. It is translated as CASSFDTTYEQYF.

The J gene is TRBJ2-5, the V gene TRBV5-1; D unclear. The end of the DNA fits TRBJ2-7 better, so the J call may be wrong. Germline CDR1 SGHRS, CDR2 YFSETQ. This CDR3 spans 14 amino acids. The CDR3 DNA follows: TGCGCCAGCAGCAGAGACAAGAAAGTCTACGAGCAGTACTTC. It encodes CASSRDKKVYEQYF.

In regard to this clonotype: One end of the junction fails to match germline, which may point to a read error. V is TRBV5-5 and J is TRBJ1-2, with 8 bases aligning to TRBD1. Germline V gene sequence: CDR1 SGHKS, CDR2 YYEKEE (reference sequence). This CDR3 has 13 amino acids. Here the CDR3 reads CAGRSGQGYGYTF. DNA of the CDR3: TGTGCCGGCAGATCCGGACAGGGTTATGGCTACACCTTC. Variable domain in full (rest from reference TRBV5-5 and TRBJ1-2): DAGVTQSPTHLIKTRGQQVTLRCSPISGHKSVSWYQQVLGQGPQFIFQYYEKEERGRGNFPDRFSARQFPNYSSELNVNALLLGDSALYLCAGRSGQGYGYTFGSGTRLTVV.

This chain connects TRBV6-4 to TRBJ2-5, with TRBD2 matching over 11 bases. This CDR3 spans 14 amino acids. V lost 8 bases, J lost 5 bases, and 7 bases stayed unmatched. The V gene's germline CDR1 is MRHNA and CDR2 SNTAGT. CDR3 nucleotide sequence: TGTGCCAGCGAACTAGCGGGGGAAGGGGAGACCCAGTACTTC. Protein product: CASELAGEGETQYF.

The chain couples TRBV7-9 to TRBJ2-5; 10 bases agree with TRBD1. CDR3 length: 16 residues. Germline values: CDR1 SEHNR, CDR2 FQNEAQ (reference sequence). V shed 3 bases, J shed 1 base, and the junction held 5 bases outside the gene matches. CDR3 region: CASSLSWTGGQETQYF. CDR3 bases: TGTGCCAGCAGCTTGTCTTGGACAGGGGGCCAAGAGACCCAGTACTTC.

This clonotype was recorded a few times. The genes are TRBV12-3 or TRBV12-4 and TRBJ2-1; 9 bases fit TRBD1. V shed 5 bases, J shed 4 bases, and the junction held 6 bases outside the gene matches. The CDR3 has 15 residues. The CDR3, as DNA: TGTGCCAGCAGTCGTGAACAGGGGGCGTACAATGAGCAGTTCTTC. This codes for CASSREQGAYNEQFF.

Notes on this clonotype: At one end, the junction sequence differs from germline, possibly due to a read error. The gene calls are TRBV6-6 and TRBJ2-1, with 9 nucleotides matching TRBD1. CDR3 length: 17 amino acids. Germline V CDR1 and CDR2: MNHNY, SVGAGI (reference sequence). The CDR3: CVSSTRDRVNPWNEQFF. Here the CDR3 DNA reads TGTGTCAGCAGTACCCGGGACAGGGTAAATCCTTGGAATGAGCAGTTCTTC.

Only one count was recorded for this clonotype. The genes are TRBV6-5 and TRBJ1-2, with TRBD1 matching over 8 bases. The CDR3 is 13 residues long. The germline V gene encodes CDR1 MNHEY and CDR2 SVGAGI. J was trimmed by 2 bases and V by 7 bases; bases with no gene match: 3. The CDR3 DNA follows: TGTGCCAGCACCAGGGGGCTCAACTATGGCTACACCTTC. This translates into CASTRGLNYGYTF.

This clonotype appeared a few times. The J gene is TRBJ1-2, the V gene TRBV12-3 or TRBV12-4; D is unclear. V lost 4 bases to trimming and J lost 4 bases, with 16 bases between them. The CDR3 runs to 15 residues. In DNA, the CDR3 is TGTGCCAGCAGTTCCACCCCGGGGAGGGCCTATGGCTACACCTTC. Its protein is CASSSTPGRAYGYTF.

This clonotype has a handful of counts. The rearrangement links TRBV4-1 to TRBJ2-5; D gene unclear. The J call may be mistaken, given a closer DNA end match to TRBJ2-7. The CDR3 runs 15 residues. From germline, CDR1 is MGHRA and CDR2 YSYEKL. The CDR3 reads CASSQGPTVTNEQYF. For the CDR3, the DNA is TGCGCCAGCAGCCAAGGCCCCACAGTCACAAACGAGCAGTACTTC.

The gene calls are TRBV2 and TRBJ2-3, with D perhaps TRBD1 or TRBD2 (5 bases each). Germline V gene lookup returns CDR1 SNHLY and CDR2 FYNNEI. V lost 9 bases, J lost 0 bases, and 13 bases lay in between. The CDR3 has 14 residues. The CDR3 nucleotides are TGTGCCAGTGACTCCGGGACCAGCACAGATACGCAGTATTTT. Translated: CASDSGTSTDTQYF.

The chain links TRBV21-1 to TRBJ1-2; the DNA was not compared with TRBD1, the D call given in the table. TRBV21-1 is a pseudogene locus. This CDR3 is 14 amino acids long. The chain's CDR3 is CASRRTFSTYGYTF. For the CDR3, the DNA is TGTGCCAGCCGCCGGACATTCTCTACTTATGGCTACACCTTC.

The V gene is TRBV7-8, the J gene TRBJ2-5, with TRBD1 matching 8 bases. CDR1 and CDR2 (germline): SGHVS, FQNEAQ. V lost 6 bases and J lost 4; bases outside the gene matches: 7. The CDR3 is made up of 14 amino acids. In DNA form, the CDR3 reads TGTGCCAGCAGACCCGGGACAGGAGGAGAGACCCAGTACTTC. This codes for CASRPGTGGETQYF.

There are a few counts of this clonotype. The chain links TRBV6-6 to TRBJ2-1; 8 bases are a match to TRBD2. The CDR3 has 17 residues. The germline V gene has CDR1 MNHNY and CDR2 SVGAGI (reference sequence). The J segment lost 6 bases and the V segment lost 5 bases, leaving 15 bases of the junction unmatched. This chain's CDR3 is CASSPRTSSLNGNEQFF. CDR3 in DNA: TGTGCCAGCAGTCCTCGGACTAGCTCCCTGAATGGCAATGAGCAGTTCTTC.

V and J are TRBV3-1 and TRBJ1-1; D is ambiguous. The germline gives CDR1 LGHDT, CDR2 YNNKEL (reference sequence). CDR3 length equals 16 residues. Trimming stripped 0 bases from V and 1 base from J, with 12 bases between. The CDR3 loop reads CASSQDRGVTNTEAFF. CDR3 coding DNA: TGTGCCAGCAGCCAAGATCGTGGGGTGACGAACACTGAAGCTTTCTTT.

V usage is TRBV3-1 and J usage is TRBJ1-1; the match to TRBD1 covers 11 bases. Trimming took 8 bases from V and 7 from J; bases not matched to a gene: 6. This CDR3 has 13 amino acids. Germline-derived CDR1 and CDR2 are LGHDT and YNNKEL (reference sequence). The CDR3 nucleotides are TGTGCCAGCGGGGACAGGGGGGAAGGTGAAGCTTTCTTT. The encoded protein is CASGDRGEGEAFF.

There are a few counts of this clonotype. CDR3 residues: CASSHPVFGRTRIIRDEQFF. The CDR3 DNA is TGTGCCAGCAGCCACCCCGTTTTCGGCCGGACTAGAATCATTCGCGATGAGCAGTTCTTC. The chain couples TRBV12-3 or TRBV12-4 to TRBJ2-1, with 7 bases matching TRBD2. The CDR3 sequence is 20 residues long. V lost 6 bases, J lost 8 bases, and 28 bases stayed unmatched.

There are a few counts of this clonotype. The V and J genes are TRBV10-3 and TRBJ2-2; D gene unclear. Deletions cut 10 bases from V and 2 bases from J, with 5 bases between. Germline loops: CDR1 ENHRY, CDR2 SYGVKD. The CDR3 is 11 amino acids. CDR3 DNA sequence: TGTGCCACCTCCAACACCGGGGAGCTGTTTTTT. Protein product: CATSNTGELFF.

This chain joins TRBV7-3 and TRBJ2-3; 12 bases match TRBD2. CDR1 is SGHTA and CDR2 is FQGTGA in the germline V gene. After removal of 5 bases from V and 5 bases from J, the junction contained 5 bases not matched to a gene. CDR3 size: 15 residues. CDR3 coding DNA: TGTGCCAGCAGCCCTAGCGGGGGGGGAGGAGATACGCAGTATTTT. Residues: CASSPSGGGGDTQYF.

This chain connects TRBV7-6 to TRBJ2-7, with 11 nucleotides matching TRBD2. Germline CDR1 is SGHVS and CDR2 is FNYEAQ. Germline trimming cut 0 bases from V and 5 bases from J; bases unmatched to any gene: 6. The CDR3 totals 16 residues. In nucleotides, the CDR3 is TGTGCCAGCAGCTTAGCCCTTACTAGCGGGAGCGACGAGCAGTACTTC. Translating it yields CASSLALTSGSDEQYF.

The J gene is TRBJ2-3, the V gene TRBV21-1; the table gives TRBD2 as D, unverified against the DNA. TRBV21-1 is annotated as a pseudogene. The CDR3 contains 20 residues. Here the CDR3 DNA reads TGTGCCAGCACCAAACTGGGGGGACTAGCGGGAATGAAGAGCACAGATACGCAGTATTTT. Protein: CASTKLGGLAGMKSTDTQYF.

The rearrangement uses TRBV10-3 and TRBJ2-3; 7 nucleotides align to TRBD1. The CDR3 spans 14 residues. Germline lookup yields CDR1 ENHRY and CDR2 SYGVKD. V dropped 6 bases and J dropped 5; count of bases not matched to a gene: 8. CDR3 in amino acids: CAISIDRVQDTQYF. The DNA of the CDR3 is TGTGCCATCAGCATCGACAGGGTTCAAGATACGCAGTATTTT.

This clonotype was seen only a few times. V usage is TRBV7-6 and J usage is TRBJ2-7, with D perhaps matching TRBD1 (5 bases). CDR1 SGHVS and CDR2 FNYEAQ come from the germline V gene. There are 16 residues in the CDR3. Trimming pared 0 bases from V and 2 bases from J, leaving 14 bases between. CDR3: CASSLAIPEQAYEQYF. The CDR3 region has the DNA TGTGCCAGCAGCTTAGCGATTCCCGAACAGGCCTACGAGCAGTACTTC.

This clonotype showed up just a few times. The chain combines TRBV7-9 with TRBJ2-4, with a weak D call TRBD1 (5 bases). The V gene's germline CDR1 is SEHNR and CDR2 FQNEAQ (reference sequence). The CDR3 loop spans 17 amino acids. V was trimmed by 5 bases and J by 5 bases, leaving 22 bases between them. The DNA for the CDR3 is TGTGCCAGCAGCCCACCTCAGGGCCCTCCCGACGAAAACATTCAGTACTTC. Translation: CASSPPQGPPDENIQYF.

The chain has TRBV7-7 and TRBJ2-5, with 8 bases identical to TRBD1. V dropped 1 base and J dropped 0; count of bases not matched to a gene: 7. Germline V gives CDR1 SSHAT, CDR2 FNYEAQ (reference sequence). The CDR3 sequence is 17 residues long. CDR3 DNA sequence: TGTGCCAGCAGCTTAGGACAGGGGTACATTTACCAAGAGACCCAGTACTTC. Protein product: CASSLGQGYIYQETQYF.

The J gene is TRBJ2-7, the V gene TRBV3-1, with 8 bases identical to TRBD2. The V gene's germline CDR1 is LGHDT and CDR2 YNNKEL (reference sequence). This CDR3 spans 14 amino acids. The trim removed 3 bases at V and 3 bases at J, leaving 4 bases unmatched. The CDR3 DNA reads TGTGCCAGCAGCCAGACCCGGGGGGGCTACGAGCAGTACTTC. This encodes CASSQTRGGYEQYF.

The chain has TRBV6-1 and TRBJ1-4, with D unresolved. The CDR3 extends over 14 amino acids. Germline assignment: CDR1 MNHNS and CDR2 SASEGT. Trimming cost V 6 bases and J 5 bases, with 13 bases left between them. CDR3 nucleotide sequence: TGTGCCAGCAGGCCTCATTCGGGGAATGAAAAACTGTTTTTT. This gives the protein CASRPHSGNEKLFF.

V and J are TRBV10-3 and TRBJ2-7, with 9 bases lining up with TRBD2. Germline V gene sequence: CDR1 ENHRY, CDR2 SYGVKD. V gave up 0 bases and J gave up 3 bases; unmatched junction bases: 3. This CDR3 comprises 15 residues. The CDR3 sequence: CAISESGTSSYEQYF. In DNA, the CDR3 is TGTGCCATCAGTGAGTCAGGGACTAGCAGCTACGAGCAGTACTTC.